This record concerns one TCR beta chain sequence. This sample is part of a study of beta chain features in type 1 diabetes. V lost 5 bases, J lost 5 bases, and 13 bases lay in between. The CDR3 consists of 14 residues. CDR1 is SGHAT and CDR2 is FQNNGV in the germline V gene. Sorting with CD45RO/CCR7/CD25/CD127/CD95/CD27 yielded naive, central memory, regulatory and stem-like memory CD4+ cells. Reverse transcribing all isolated RNA meant expressed TCRB transcripts were sequenced. Sequencing of naive, central memory and regulatory T cell samples gave an average of approximately 3.8 million reads. The assay was immunoSEQ multiplex PCR, and TCRdb's table has in-frame clones only and misses some. This sample has under 400,000 clones, with about 12% found just once.

The J gene is TRBJ2-1, the V gene TRBV11-2; possible D gene TRBD2, 6 bases. The TCR sequence derives from a man younger than 30 in good health. Sample: naive CD4+ T cells from blood. This CDR3 is CASSQASANNEQFF. For the CDR3, the DNA is TGTGCCAGCAGCCAAGCTAGCGCCAACAATGAGCAGTTCTTC.